Presented here are 23 T cell receptor beta chains from one specimen sequenced in a study of blood T cell repertoires in COVID-19. Method: immunoSEQ multiplex PCR; TCRdb's copy keeps in-frame clones and lacks some. This sample yields about 250,000 clones, of which 86% are seen a single time; around 1.8% belongs to the top ten. The sequencing input was PBMCs or T cells enriched from blood (not recorded which). These receptors came from a middle-aged man who had recovered from COVID-19.

The genes are TRBV28 and TRBJ1-2; 7 bases are a match to TRBD1. V lost 5 bases to trimming and J lost 3 bases; unmatched junction nucleotides: 9. The CDR3 is 15 residues long. Germline-derived CDR1 and CDR2 are MDHEN and SYDVKM. The CDR3 loop reads CASSPRQGEDYGYTF. DNA for the CDR3: TGTGCCAGCAGTCCCCGACAGGGAGAGGACTATGGCTACACCTTC.

The genes are TRBV7-6 and TRBJ2-2, with TRBD2 matching over 13 bases. Germline V CDR1 and CDR2: SGHVS, FNYEAQ. The CDR3 has 20 residues. V lost 0 bases to trimming and J lost 1 base; unmatched junction nucleotides: 8. The CDR3 protein is CASSLAAGTSGMRNTGELFF. Written as DNA, the CDR3 is TGTGCCAGCAGCTTAGCGGCCGGGACTAGCGGGATGCGGAACACCGGGGAGCTGTTTTTT.

The genes are TRBV28 and TRBJ1-3, with 10 bases that match TRBD1. V shed 6 bases, J shed 8 bases, and the junction held 4 bases outside the gene matches. Germline lookup yields CDR1 MDHEN and CDR2 SYDVKM. The CDR3 contains 13 residues. The CDR3 DNA sequence: TGTGCCAGCAGAGCGGACAGGGGGGACACCATATATTTT. Protein: CASRADRGDTIYF.

The chain is built from TRBV9 and TRBJ2-1; 12 nucleotides agree with TRBD2. This CDR3 comprises 16 residues. V shed 0 bases, J shed 2 bases, and the junction held 0 bases outside the gene matches. CDR1 is SGDLS and CDR2 is YYNGEE in the germline V gene. CDR3 residues: CASSVGLAGAYNEQFF. The CDR3 nucleotides are TGTGCCAGCAGCGTAGGACTAGCGGGGGCCTACAATGAGCAGTTCTTC.

The chain recombines TRBV4-3 with TRBJ1-1; D is unresolved. The CDR3 consists of 16 residues. V was cut by 2 bases and J by 0 bases, with 13 bases left in between. CDR1 is LGHNA, CDR2 YSLEER, per germline. Written as DNA, the CDR3 is TGCGCCAGCAGCCAACAAGTTCTCGGGATGAACACTGAAGCTTTCTTT. Protein sequence: CASSQQVLGMNTEAFF.

The V gene is TRBV7-2, the J gene TRBJ2-5; 11 nucleotides match TRBD2. The V and J ends lost 5 bases and 3 bases, in that order; junction bases with no gene match: 11. The CDR3 runs to 17 residues. From germline, CDR1 is SGHTA and CDR2 FQGNSA. CDR3 DNA: TGTGCCAGCAGCCCAGGGGGGCTAGCGGGGGGCAAAGAGACCCAGTACTTC. Protein: CASSPGGLAGGKETQYF.

The J gene is TRBJ1-5, the V gene TRBV6-4, with D perhaps TRBD1 (5 bases). The CDR3 runs 15 residues. Trimming took 2 bases from V and 3 from J, leaving 11 bases between them. Germline CDR1 MRHNA, CDR2 SNTAGT. DNA of the CDR3: TGTGCCAGCAGTGACATCAGGGCTTTCAATCAGCCCCAGCATTTT. Encoded protein: CASSDIRAFNQPQHF.

The chain recombines TRBV18 with TRBJ2-7; 9 nucleotides match TRBD2. With 4 bases clipped from V and 2 bases from J, the junction kept 3 bases outside the gene matches. This CDR3 has 14 residues. Germline assignment: CDR1 KGHSH and CDR2 LQKENI. The DNA for the CDR3 is TGTGCCAGCTCACTAGCGGGGGAGACCTACGAGCAGTACTTC. This sequence encodes CASSLAGETYEQYF.

The V and J genes are TRBV13 and TRBJ1-2; D unclear. This CDR3 spans 13 amino acids. Between the trimmed V and J ends, which lost 2 bases and 5 bases, there was a span of 9 bases. Germline V gene data show CDR1 as PRHDT and CDR2 as FYEKMQ (reference sequence). CDR3 region: CASSLLGRYGYTF. The CDR3 DNA follows: TGTGCCAGCAGCTTACTGGGGAGGTATGGCTACACCTTC.

This chain connects TRBV10-3 to TRBJ1-2; 7 bases agree with TRBD1. With 2 bases clipped from V and 4 bases from J, the junction kept 4 bases outside the gene matches. The CDR3 length is 14 residues. Germline CDR1 is ENHRY and CDR2 is SYGVKD. The CDR3 bases are TGTGCCATCAGTGAGGGACAGGCCCCCTATGGCTACACCTTC. As protein: CAISEGQAPYGYTF.

This chain uses TRBV19 with TRBJ1-6; no definite D call. Per germline, CDR1 LNHDA and CDR2 SQIVND (reference sequence). V was trimmed by 5 bases and J by 5 bases, leaving 13 bases between them. There are 15 residues in the CDR3. CDR3 in amino acids: CASSADGKDNSPLHF. The CDR3 DNA reads TGTGCCAGTAGTGCGGACGGGAAAGATAATTCACCCCTCCACTTT.

CDR3 sequence: CASSQGTAPETQYF. CDR3 DNA: TGCGCCAGCAGCCAGGGGACTGCTCCCGAGACCCAGTACTTC. The chain links TRBV4-3 to TRBJ2-5; D perhaps matches TRBD2 (6 bases). CDR1 and CDR2 (germline): LGHNA, YSLEER. The CDR3 runs 14 residues. Trimming cost V 3 bases and J 5 bases, with 13 bases left between them.

The chain is built from TRBV18 and TRBJ1-4; D possibly corresponds to TRBD1 (6 bases). Germline CDR1 reads KGHSH; CDR2 reads LQKENI. This CDR3 has 14 amino acids. The V gene lost 4 bases and the J gene lost 8 bases, with 14 bases spanning the gap. As DNA, the CDR3 is TGTGCCAGCTCACTACAGGGTAGAAGCGAAAAACTGTTTTTT. Amino acid sequence: CASSLQGRSEKLFF.

CDR3 DNA: TGTGCCAGCAGTTACGGGCGAGAGCAGTACTTC. Protein product: CASSYGREQYF. The chain uses TRBV6-2 or TRBV6-3 and TRBJ2-7, with D uncertain. Germline CDR1 MNHEY, CDR2 SVGEGT. This CDR3 comprises 11 residues. Trimming took off 2 bases at V and 7 bases at J, with 6 bases between the two ends.

A single count supports this clone. Different DNA sequences within this sample yield the same CDR3. This chain connects TRBV19 to TRBJ1-2; D ambiguous. The V end was cut by 3 bases, the J end by 3 bases, with 5 bases between. This CDR3 is built from 12 residues. CDR1 is LNHDA and CDR2 is SQIVND in the germline V gene (reference sequence). CDR3 DNA: TGTGCCAGTAGTATTTCGGACTATGGCTACACCTTC. As protein: CASSISDYGYTF.

The V call is TRBV10-3, the J call TRBJ1-1; 7 bases match TRBD1. The CDR3 is 14 amino acids. The V segment lost 5 bases and the J segment 1 base; nucleotides outside the gene matches: 4. The germline V gene has CDR1 ENHRY and CDR2 SYGVKD. This CDR3 reads CAISSWDRNTEAFF. In DNA form, the CDR3 reads TGTGCCATCAGTTCCTGGGACAGGAACACTGAAGCTTTCTTT.

The V call is TRBV10-3, the J call TRBJ1-6; 7 bases are a match to TRBD1. The CDR3 has 15 residues. Trimming took 3 bases from V and 7 from J; bases not matched to a gene: 6. The germline gives CDR1 ENHRY, CDR2 SYGVKD. The DNA for the CDR3 is TGTGCCATCAGTGATTTTGTGACAGGGAATTCACCCCTCCACTTT. Translation gives CAISDFVTGNSPLHF.

V is TRBV5-1 and J is TRBJ1-5; possibly TRBD1 for D (5 bases). V was trimmed by 4 bases and J by 6 bases, leaving 14 bases between them. The CDR3 is made up of 14 amino acids. Per the germline V gene, CDR1 is SGHRS and CDR2 is YFSETQ. The DNA of the CDR3 is TGCGCCAGCAGCCCACTCGGGGGGAGTCAGCCCCAGCATTTT. Translation: CASSPLGGSQPQHF.

The chain links TRBV27 to TRBJ2-7; no reliable D call. V was clipped by 3 bases and J by 1 base, with 10 bases between them. The CDR3 extends over 14 amino acids. CDR1 is MNHEY and CDR2 is SMNVEV in the germline V gene (reference sequence). The CDR3 is CASSLSGYSYEQYF. The CDR3 coding sequence is TGTGCCAGCAGTTTGTCCGGGTATTCCTACGAGCAGTACTTC.

In its sample, this clone was seen once. The CDR3 loop is CASSSDRYYEQYF. The CDR3 DNA follows: TGTGCCAGCAGCTCTGACAGATACTACGAGCAGTACTTC. The rearrangement links TRBV6-5 to TRBJ2-7; tentative D call: TRBD1 (5 bases). The CDR3 runs 13 residues. With 6 bases removed from V and 3 bases from J, the gap between germline ends came to 12 bases. Germline values: CDR1 MNHEY, CDR2 SVGAGI.

The J gene is TRBJ2-5, the V gene TRBV7-6, with no clear D. This CDR3 region has 13 residues. Deletions cut 2 bases from V and 1 base from J, with 5 bases between. CDR1 SGHVS and CDR2 FNYEAQ come from the germline V gene. The CDR3 region is CASSLTIQETQYF. The CDR3 DNA is TGTGCCAGCAGCTTAACTATCCAAGAGACCCAGTACTTC. The variable domain in full, with the rest retrieved from reference TRBV7-6 and TRBJ2-5, is GAGVSQSPRYKVTKRGQDVALRCDPISGHVSLYWYRQALGQGPEFLTYFNYEAQQDKSGLPNDRFSAERPEGSISTLTIQRTEQRDSAMYRCASSLTIQETQYFGPGTRLLVL.

The chain has TRBV13 and TRBJ2-5; 11 positions agree with TRBD2. Germline lookup yields CDR1 PRHDT and CDR2 FYEKMQ (reference sequence). Trimming removed 6 bases from V and 4 bases from J; junction bases left unmatched: 10. The CDR3 is 16 residues long. The CDR3 sequence: CASSYSTSGAGETQYF. CDR3 nucleotides: TGTGCCAGCAGTTACTCGACTAGCGGGGCCGGAGAGACCCAGTACTTC.

This rearrangement joins TRBV13 to TRBJ2-1, with D perhaps TRBD2 (6 bases). Looked up from germline, CDR1 is PRHDT and CDR2 is FYEKMQ (reference sequence). The CDR3 totals 14 residues. Trimming removed 0 bases from V and 8 bases from J, with 11 bases in between. The CDR3 loop is CASSLGRELDEQFF. CDR3 bases: TGTGCCAGCAGCTTAGGTCGGGAGTTAGATGAGCAGTTCTTC.